The present T cell receptor beta chain was sequenced within a study of OX40 agonist ivuxolimab in advanced cancers. Across the whole study: An anti-OX40 (CD134) antibody with agonistic activity, ivuxolimab, was administered to patients. Study results and limitations: Among the least clonally expanded were partial responders at 0.1-3.0 mg/kg. Certain nonresponding patients likewise had low normalized T-cell clonal expansion. Among expanded peripheral T cells, antigen specificity went undetermined.

With regard to this clone: As yet, its antigen is unknown.

The protocol was immunoSEQ multiplex PCR, while the TCRdb copy is restricted to in-frame clones and leaves out a portion. The sample shows nearly 35,000 clones, 92% of them seen only once. The material sequenced was CD4+ or CD8+ T cells sorted from blood, taken in a trial of the OX40 agonist ivuxolimab. The clonotype originates from an adult with an advanced solid tumor such as melanoma, head and neck, liver or kidney cancer.

Written as DNA, the CDR3 is TGCGCCAGCAGCCAAGACTGGGCGACAGGGGTTAATGAAAAACTGTTTTTT. Protein product: CASSQDWATGVNEKLFF. The chain joins TRBV4-3 to TRBJ1-4, with 8 bases that match TRBD1. CDR3 size: 17 residues. J was trimmed by 4 bases and V by 0 bases; bases with no gene match: 7. Germline CDR1 reads LGHNA; CDR2 reads YSLEER.